These 23 T cell receptor beta chains came from one sample sequenced in a study of cytomegalovirus exposure and HLA in healthy donors. Produced via immunoSEQ multiplex PCR; TCRdb's table is partial and in-frame only. The sample records around 91,000 clones, approximately 94% being singletons. The sequenced sample was PBMCs. These TCRs come from a woman in her twenties or thirties in good health and CMV-seropositive.

The V gene is TRBV19, the J gene TRBJ2-7; D is perhaps TRBD1 (5 bases). V was cut by 2 bases and J by 2 bases, with 10 bases left in between. Germline CDR1 and CDR2: LNHDA and SQIVND (reference sequence). The CDR3 has 14 amino acids. CDR3 DNA: TGTGCCAGTAGTATACAGGGTGAGACCTACGAGCAGTACTTC. Its translation is CASSIQGETYEQYF.

This sequence joins TRBV15 and TRBJ1-3; 7 bases map to TRBD1. CDR1 and CDR2 from the germline V gene are LNHNV and YYDKDF (reference sequence). With V trimmed by 2 bases and J by 4 bases, 5 bases remained unmatched. CDR3 length equals 15 residues. The DNA of the CDR3 is TGTGCCACCAGCAGAACAGGGGAAGCCGGAAACACCATATATTTT. Its protein product is CATSRTGEAGNTIYF. Variable domain in full (rest from reference TRBV15 and TRBJ1-3): DAMVIQNPRYQVTQFGKPVTLSCSQTLNHNVMYWYQQKSSQAPKLLFHYYDKDFNNEADTPDNFQSRRPNTSFCFLDIRSPGLGDTAMYLCATSRTGEAGNTIYFGEGSWLTVV.

This rearrangement joins TRBV9 to TRBJ2-1; a weak D match, TRBD2 (6 bases). In germline, CDR1 is SGDLS, CDR2 YYNGEE. This CDR3 has 16 residues. The V end lost 3 bases, the J end lost 1 base, and 14 bases lay between the germline ends. As DNA, the CDR3 is TGTGCCAGCAGCGGATTCCTAGCGCCATCCTACAATGAGCAGTTCTTC. Translating it yields CASSGFLAPSYNEQFF.

Only one count was recorded for this clone. This sequence joins TRBV4-3 and TRBJ2-2, with 9 positions matching TRBD2. Germline CDR1 reads LGHNA; CDR2 reads YSLEER. Trimming took 1 base from V and 8 from J; bases not matched to a gene: 8. The CDR3 extends over 16 amino acids. CDR3 sequence: CASSQGGSGRAGELFF. The DNA for the CDR3 is TGCGCCAGCAGCCAAGGAGGTAGCGGGAGAGCTGGGGAGCTGTTTTTT.

This clone was seen only once. The chain links TRBV7-9 to TRBJ2-1, with TRBD2 matching over 16 bases. The germline gives CDR1 SEHNR, CDR2 FQNEAQ (reference sequence). CDR3 length equals 18 residues. The J segment lost 4 bases and the V segment lost 6 bases, leaving 9 bases of the junction unmatched. The CDR3: CASRSGTSGRAFYNEQFF. CDR3 nucleotides: TGTGCCAGCAGGTCCGGGACTAGCGGGAGGGCCTTTTACAATGAGCAGTTCTTC.

V and J are TRBV25-1 and TRBJ1-1; D perhaps matches TRBD1 (5 bases). Per the germline V gene, CDR1 is MGHDK and CDR2 is SYGVNS. The CDR3 consists of 13 residues. V was trimmed by 4 bases and J by 5 bases, leaving 11 bases between them. The CDR3 DNA reads TGTGCCAGCAGTGGCAGGGTTCGGACTGAAGCTTTCTTT. Protein: CASSGRVRTEAFF.

The rearrangement uses TRBV9 and TRBJ2-7, with TRBD2 matching 8 bases. The CDR3 extends over 15 amino acids. In germline, CDR1 is SGDLS, CDR2 YYNGEE. The ends lost 0 bases at V and 3 bases at J; junction bases unmatched: 5. As DNA, the CDR3 is TGTGCCAGCAGCGTAGGGCAAGCGGGGGTCTACGAGCAGTACTTC. It yields the protein CASSVGQAGVYEQYF.

The rearrangement uses TRBV28 and TRBJ1-1; perhaps TRBD1 as D (5 bases). CDR1 and CDR2 (germline): MDHEN, SYDVKM. V was cut by 2 bases and J by 3 bases, with 13 bases left in between. The CDR3 consists of 15 residues. This CDR3 reads CASSLRQGGHTEAFF. In DNA, the CDR3 is TGTGCCAGCAGTTTAAGGCAGGGCGGCCACACTGAAGCTTTCTTT.

The genes are TRBV25-1 and TRBJ1-2; perhaps TRBD1 as D (5 bases). CDR1 is MGHDK and CDR2 is SYGVNS in the germline V gene. The CDR3 is 15 residues long. Trimming cost V 5 bases and J 6 bases, with 19 bases left between them. CDR3 in DNA: TGTGCCAGCAGTCGAGCGGGGCAGGATCCTCATGGCTACACCTTC. Amino acids: CASSRAGQDPHGYTF.

The V call is TRBV19, the J call TRBJ1-1, with D possibly being TRBD1 (5 bases). Trimming stripped 6 bases from V and 1 base from J, with 9 bases between. Germline assignment: CDR1 LNHDA and CDR2 SQIVND (reference sequence). CDR3 length: 13 amino acids. Written as DNA, the CDR3 is TGTGCCAGTAGCCTCAGGGAGAACACTGAAGCTTTCTTT. It yields the protein CASSLRENTEAFF.

The chain has TRBV28 and TRBJ2-2; 13 nucleotides align to TRBD2. The CDR3 spans 16 residues. Germline V gene data show CDR1 as MDHEN and CDR2 as SYDVKM. The V segment lost 5 bases and the J segment 7 bases; nucleotides outside the gene matches: 7. Written as DNA, the CDR3 is TGTGCCAGCAGTCTCCGGACTAGCGGGAGTGGCGGGGAGCTGTTTTTT. Residues: CASSLRTSGSGGELFF.

This chain links TRBV28 with TRBJ2-3; 14 positions match TRBD2. Losses at the gene ends were 5 bases for V and 5 bases for J; bases not matched to a gene: 6. The CDR3 loop spans 16 amino acids. The V gene's germline CDR1 is MDHEN and CDR2 SYDVKM. The CDR3 DNA follows: TGTGCCAGCAGTACCCGACTAGCGGGAGGGATAGATACGCAGTATTTT. Encoded protein: CASSTRLAGGIDTQYF. The full variable domain, completed using reference TRBV28 and TRBJ2-3, is DVKVTQSSRYLVKRTGEKVFLECVQDMDHENMFWYRQDPGLGLRLIYFSYDVKMKEKGDIPEGYSVSREKKERFSLILESASTNQTSMYLCASSTRLAGGIDTQYFGPGTRLTVL.

The J gene is TRBJ2-2, the V gene TRBV7-9; 7 bases match TRBD1. Germline values: CDR1 SEHNR, CDR2 FQNEAQ (reference sequence). CDR3 length: 16 amino acids. V gave up 3 bases and J gave up 1 base; unmatched junction bases: 5. CDR3 coding DNA: TGTGCCAGCAGCTTCCGACAGGGAAGGAACACCGGGGAGCTGTTTTTT. This gives the protein CASSFRQGRNTGELFF.

The rearrangement joins TRBV2 to TRBJ2-1; the D is unclear. The CDR3 runs 14 residues. The V gene lost 7 bases and the J gene lost 10 bases, with 20 bases spanning the gap. Germline CDR1 is SNHLY and CDR2 is FYNNEI. The CDR3 is CASNQESPGEEQFF. CDR3 bases: TGTGCCAGCAATCAAGAATCCCCAGGCGAAGAGCAGTTCTTC.

This clone has a single count. V and J are TRBV6-6 and TRBJ1-2; perhaps TRBD1 as D (5 bases). The CDR3 consists of 13 residues. Germline CDR1 and CDR2: MNHNY and SVGAGI (reference sequence). The V and J ends lost 6 bases and 4 bases respectively, with 12 bases between them. This CDR3 is CASSNRISYGYTF. In DNA form, the CDR3 reads TGTGCCAGCAGCAACAGGATCTCCTATGGCTACACCTTC.

This chain joins TRBV15 and TRBJ1-5; 8 bases match TRBD1. The CDR3 totals 16 residues. Germline V CDR1 and CDR2: LNHNV, YYDKDF (reference sequence). With V trimmed by 0 bases and J by 3 bases, 4 bases remained unmatched. The CDR3 DNA sequence: TGTGCCACCAGCAGAGATGGGACAGGCATCAATCAGCCCCAGCATTTT. Amino acid sequence: CATSRDGTGINQPQHF.

V is TRBV7-9 and J is TRBJ1-2; 10 bases match TRBD1. Germline CDR1 and CDR2: SEHNR and FQNEAQ (reference sequence). The CDR3 is 17 amino acids. V was clipped by 2 bases and J by 2 bases; unmatched bases: 8. The CDR3 protein is CASSLRQGANPNYGYTF. CDR3 in DNA: TGTGCCAGCAGCTTAAGACAGGGGGCGAATCCCAACTATGGCTACACCTTC.

This clone occurred once. This chain uses TRBV7-2 with TRBJ2-5; D is possibly TRBD2 (6 bases). Per the germline V gene, CDR1 is SGHTA and CDR2 is FQGNSA. The ends were cut back, 0 bases at V and 5 bases at J, with 25 bases in the middle. The CDR3 has 19 residues. The CDR3 reads CASSLAPNLPSDLGETQYF. The CDR3 DNA sequence: TGTGCCAGCAGCTTAGCGCCTAATTTACCTAGCGACTTGGGGGAGACCCAGTACTTC. Based on the CDR3 plus reference TRBV7-2 and TRBJ2-5, the full variable domain is GAGVSQSPSNKVTEKGKDVELRCDPISGHTALYWYRQSLGQGLEFLIYFQGNSAPDKSGLPSDRFSAERTGGSVSTLTIQRTQQEDSAVYLCASSLAPNLPSDLGETQYFGPGTRLLVL.

The chain couples TRBV2 to TRBJ1-4; D is possibly TRBD1 (5 bases). This CDR3 is built from 17 residues. V shed 6 bases and J shed 7 bases, with 24 bases lying between them. In germline, CDR1 is SNHLY, CDR2 FYNNEI. CDR3 sequence (DNA): TGTGCCAGCAGCCGCGCAGGAAGAACAGGTAGAGGTGAAAAACTGTTTTTT. Its translation is CASSRAGRTGRGEKLFF.

The rearrangement uses TRBV30 and TRBJ1-1; the D gene is possibly TRBD1 (5 bases). Trimming cost V 4 bases and J 1 base, with 7 bases left between them. The CDR3 is 12 residues long. Per the germline V gene, CDR1 is GTSNPN and CDR2 is SVGIG (reference sequence). The CDR3 nucleotides are TGTGCCTGGACCGGGGGGAACACTGAAGCTTTCTTT. Translating gives CAWTGGNTEAFF.

The chain joins TRBV30 to TRBJ2-3; no clear D. V lost 3 bases to trimming and J lost 4 bases, with 17 bases between them. The CDR3 runs 15 residues. Per the germline V gene, CDR1 is GTSNPN and CDR2 is SVGIG (reference sequence). As DNA, the CDR3 is TGTGCCTGGAGAGCCAATAGATTTATGGCAGATACGCAGTATTTT. Its translation: CAWRANRFMADTQYF.

CDR3 nucleotide sequence: TGCGCCAGCAGCCAAGCTAGCGGGGTCTCCTACAATGAGCAGTTCTTC. Its translation is CASSQASGVSYNEQFF. This rearrangement joins TRBV4-3 to TRBJ2-1; 9 bases are shared with TRBD2. The germline gives CDR1 LGHNA, CDR2 YSLEER. This CDR3 has 16 amino acids. J gave up 0 bases and V 1 base, and 1 base lay outside the gene matches.

This clone was counted a single time. The chain recombines TRBV18 with TRBJ2-1, with D maybe TRBD2 (6 bases). The CDR3 has 15 amino acids. The germline V gene encodes CDR1 KGHSH and CDR2 LQKENI. Trimming stripped 3 bases from V and 8 bases from J, with 17 bases between. CDR3 residues: CASSPGGNRADEQFF. The CDR3 nucleotides read TGTGCCAGCTCACCCGGGGGTAACAGAGCAGATGAGCAGTTCTTC.